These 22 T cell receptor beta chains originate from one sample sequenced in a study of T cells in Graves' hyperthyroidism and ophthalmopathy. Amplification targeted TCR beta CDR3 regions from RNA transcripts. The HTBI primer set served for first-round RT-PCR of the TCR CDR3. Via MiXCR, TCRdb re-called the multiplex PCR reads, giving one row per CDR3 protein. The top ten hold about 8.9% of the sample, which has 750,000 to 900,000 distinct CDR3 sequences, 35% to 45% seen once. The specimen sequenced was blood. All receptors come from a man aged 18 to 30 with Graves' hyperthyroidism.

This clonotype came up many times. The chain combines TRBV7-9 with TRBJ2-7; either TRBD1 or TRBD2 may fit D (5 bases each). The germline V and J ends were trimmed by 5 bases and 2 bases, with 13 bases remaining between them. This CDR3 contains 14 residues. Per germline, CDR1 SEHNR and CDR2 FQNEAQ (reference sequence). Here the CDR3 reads CASSLGTGPYEQYF. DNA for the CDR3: TGTGCCAGCAGCCTAGGGACCGGGCCCTACGAGCAGTACTTC.

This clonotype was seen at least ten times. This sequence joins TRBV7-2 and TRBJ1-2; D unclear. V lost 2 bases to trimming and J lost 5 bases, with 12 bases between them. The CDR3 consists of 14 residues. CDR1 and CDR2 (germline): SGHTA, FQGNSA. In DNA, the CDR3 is TGTGCCAGCAGCTTAAGGATCCAACGATATGGCTACACCTTC. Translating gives CASSLRIQRYGYTF.

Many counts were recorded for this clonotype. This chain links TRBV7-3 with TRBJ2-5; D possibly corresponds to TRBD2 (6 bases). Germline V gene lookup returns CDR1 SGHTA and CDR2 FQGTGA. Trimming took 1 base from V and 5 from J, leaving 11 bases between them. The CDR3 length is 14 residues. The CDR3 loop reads CASSLRGGRETQYF. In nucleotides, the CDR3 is TGTGCCAGCAGCTTAAGGGGAGGTCGGGAGACCCAGTACTTC.

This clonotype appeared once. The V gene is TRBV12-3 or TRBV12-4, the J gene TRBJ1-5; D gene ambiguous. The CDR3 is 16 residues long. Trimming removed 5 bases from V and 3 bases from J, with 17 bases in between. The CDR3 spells CASSEILITTNQPQHF. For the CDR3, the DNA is TGTGCCAGCAGTGAGATTCTGATTACGACCAATCAGCCCCAGCATTTT.

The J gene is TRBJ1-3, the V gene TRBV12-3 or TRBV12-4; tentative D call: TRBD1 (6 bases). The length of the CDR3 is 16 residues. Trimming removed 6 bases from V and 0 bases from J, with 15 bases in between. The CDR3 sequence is CASRASGARSGNTIYF. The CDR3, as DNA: TGTGCCAGCAGGGCTTCGGGGGCCCGCTCTGGAAACACCATATATTTT.

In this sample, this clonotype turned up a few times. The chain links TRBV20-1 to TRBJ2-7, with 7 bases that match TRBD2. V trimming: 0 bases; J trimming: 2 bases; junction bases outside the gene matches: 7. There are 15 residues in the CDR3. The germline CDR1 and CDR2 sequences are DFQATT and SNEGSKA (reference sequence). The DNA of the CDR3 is TGCAGTGCTAGAGATTGGAGGGAGGGCACCTACGAGCAGTACTTC. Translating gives CSARDWREGTYEQYF.

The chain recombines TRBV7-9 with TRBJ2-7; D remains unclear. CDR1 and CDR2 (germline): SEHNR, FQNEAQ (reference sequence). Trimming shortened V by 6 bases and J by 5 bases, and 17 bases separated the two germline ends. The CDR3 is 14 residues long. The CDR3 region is CASSRGPGSHEQYF. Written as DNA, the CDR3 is TGTGCCAGCAGTCGAGGCCCGGGTTCCCACGAGCAGTACTTC.

CDR3 loop: CASSFGTDFLETQYF. CDR3 coding DNA: TGTGCCAGCAGCTTTGGGACGGACTTTTTGGAGACCCAGTACTTC. The chain carries TRBV7-2 and TRBJ2-5, with D perhaps TRBD1 or TRBD2 (5 bases each). This CDR3 contains 15 residues. V dropped 3 bases and J dropped 5 bases, with 16 bases sitting between them. CDR1 SGHTA and CDR2 FQGNSA come from the germline V gene.

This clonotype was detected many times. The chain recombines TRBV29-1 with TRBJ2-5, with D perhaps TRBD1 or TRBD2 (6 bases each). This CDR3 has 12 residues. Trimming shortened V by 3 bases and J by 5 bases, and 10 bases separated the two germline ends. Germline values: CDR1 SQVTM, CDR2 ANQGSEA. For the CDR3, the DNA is TGCAGCGTTGATTTAGGGGGGGAGACCCAGTACTTC. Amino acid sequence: CSVDLGGETQYF.

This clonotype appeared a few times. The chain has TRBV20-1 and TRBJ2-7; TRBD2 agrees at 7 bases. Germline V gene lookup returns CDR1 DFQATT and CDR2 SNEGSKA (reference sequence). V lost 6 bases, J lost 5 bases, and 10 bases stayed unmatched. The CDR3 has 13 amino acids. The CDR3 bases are TGCAGTGCCGCATATCAAGCGGGGAACGAGCAGTACTTC. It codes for CSAAYQAGNEQYF.

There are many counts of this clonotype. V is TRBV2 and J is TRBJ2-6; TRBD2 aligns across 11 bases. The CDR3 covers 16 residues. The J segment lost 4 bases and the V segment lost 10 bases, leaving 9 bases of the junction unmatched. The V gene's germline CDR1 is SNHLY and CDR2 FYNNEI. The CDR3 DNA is TGTGCCACGAATAGCGGGGGGGCACAAGGGGCCAACGTCCTGACTTTC. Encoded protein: CATNSGGAQGANVLTF.

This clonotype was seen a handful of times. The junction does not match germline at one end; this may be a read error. CDR3 protein: CASSSFYQLETQYF. CDR3 sequence (DNA): TGTGCCAGCAGTTCCTTTTATCAACTGGAGACCCAGTACTTC. This chain joins TRBV4-1 and TRBJ2-5; D ambiguous. Germline values: CDR1 MGHRA, CDR2 YSYEKL. This CDR3 region has 14 residues.

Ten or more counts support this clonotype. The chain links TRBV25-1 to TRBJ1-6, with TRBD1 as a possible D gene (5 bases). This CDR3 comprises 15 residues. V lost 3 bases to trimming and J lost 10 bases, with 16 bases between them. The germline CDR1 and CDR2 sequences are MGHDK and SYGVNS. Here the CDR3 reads CASSDLSRVPSPLHF. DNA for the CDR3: TGTGCCAGCAGTGATCTTAGCAGGGTCCCATCACCCCTCCACTTT.

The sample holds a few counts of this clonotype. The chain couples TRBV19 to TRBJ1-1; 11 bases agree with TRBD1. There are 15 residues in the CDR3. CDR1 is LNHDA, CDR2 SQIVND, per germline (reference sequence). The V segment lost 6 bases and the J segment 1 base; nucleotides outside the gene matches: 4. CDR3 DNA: TGTGCCAGTAGAGGACAGGGGGCGGGGAACACTGAAGCTTTCTTT. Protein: CASRGQGAGNTEAFF.

CDR3: CATQLAVEETQYF. In DNA, the CDR3 is TGTGCCACCCAACTAGCGGTGGAAGAGACCCAGTACTTC. This chain joins TRBV6-5 and TRBJ2-5; TRBD2 agrees at 8 bases. The CDR3 sequence is 13 residues long. Germline CDR1 reads MNHEY; CDR2 reads SVGAGI. The V gene end was trimmed by 10 bases and the J gene end by 3 bases; junction bases not matched to a gene: 7.

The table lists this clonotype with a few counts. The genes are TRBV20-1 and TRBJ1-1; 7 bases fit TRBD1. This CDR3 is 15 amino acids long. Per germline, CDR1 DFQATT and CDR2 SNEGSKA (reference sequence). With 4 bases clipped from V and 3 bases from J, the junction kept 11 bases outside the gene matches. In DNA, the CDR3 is TGCAGTGCTACCCCCACTGACAGGGACTACACTGAAGCTTTCTTT. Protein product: CSATPTDRDYTEAFF.

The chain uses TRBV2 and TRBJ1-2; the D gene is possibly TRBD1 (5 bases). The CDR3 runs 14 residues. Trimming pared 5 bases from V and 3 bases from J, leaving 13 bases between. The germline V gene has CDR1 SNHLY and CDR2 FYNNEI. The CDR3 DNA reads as TGTGCCAGCAGTTACGCGGGACTTGACTATGGCTACACCTTC. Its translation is CASSYAGLDYGYTF.

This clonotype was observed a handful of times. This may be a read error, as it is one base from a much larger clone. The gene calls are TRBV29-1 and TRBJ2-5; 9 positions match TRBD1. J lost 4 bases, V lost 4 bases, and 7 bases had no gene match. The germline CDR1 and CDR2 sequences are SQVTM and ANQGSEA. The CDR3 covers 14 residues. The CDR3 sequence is CSVAGTGLGETQYF. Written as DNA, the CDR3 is TGCAGCGTTGCAGGGACAGGGCTCGGAGAGACCCAGTACTTC. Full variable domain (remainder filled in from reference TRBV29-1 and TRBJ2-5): SAVISQKPSRDICQRGTSLTIQCQVDSQVTMMFWYRQQPGQSLTLIATANQGSEATYESGFVIDKFPISRPNLTFSTLTVSNMSPEDSSIYLCSVAGTGLGETQYFGPGTRLLVL.

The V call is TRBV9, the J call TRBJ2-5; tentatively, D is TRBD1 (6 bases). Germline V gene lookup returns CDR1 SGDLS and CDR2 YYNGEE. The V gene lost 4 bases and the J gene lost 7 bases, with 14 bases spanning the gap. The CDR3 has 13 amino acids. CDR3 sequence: CASSPGGGGTQYF. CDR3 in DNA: TGTGCCAGCAGCCCTGGGGGCGGCGGGACCCAGTACTTC.

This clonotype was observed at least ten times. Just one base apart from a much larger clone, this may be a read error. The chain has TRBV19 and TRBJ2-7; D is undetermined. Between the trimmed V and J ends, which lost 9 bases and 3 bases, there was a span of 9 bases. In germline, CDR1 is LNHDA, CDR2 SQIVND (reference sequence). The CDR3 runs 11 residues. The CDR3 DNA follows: TGTGCCAGCAGTGACTTCTACGAGCAGTACTTC. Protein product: CASSDFYEQYF. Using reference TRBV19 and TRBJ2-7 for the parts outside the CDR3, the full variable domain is DGGITQSPKYLFRKEGQNVTLSCEQNLNHDAMYWYRQDPGQGLRLIYYSQIVNDFQKGDIAEGYSVSREKKESFPLTVTSAQKNPTAFYLCASSDFYEQYFGPGTRLTVT.

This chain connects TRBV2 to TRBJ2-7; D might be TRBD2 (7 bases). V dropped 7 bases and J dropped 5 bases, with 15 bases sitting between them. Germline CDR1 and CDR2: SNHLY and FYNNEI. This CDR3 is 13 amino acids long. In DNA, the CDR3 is TGTGCCAGCACCCACAGGGAGGGCGACGAGCAGTACTTC. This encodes CASTHREGDEQYF.

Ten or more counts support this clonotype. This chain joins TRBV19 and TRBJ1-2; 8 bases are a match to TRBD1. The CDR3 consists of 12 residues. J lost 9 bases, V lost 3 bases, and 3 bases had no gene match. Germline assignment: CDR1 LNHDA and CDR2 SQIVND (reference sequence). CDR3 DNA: TGTGCCAGTAGTATGACAGGGGTTAGCTACACCTTC. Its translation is CASSMTGVSYTF.